The clone carrying this TCR beta chain appeared a few times. What it recognizes is unknown. Primers included in the PCR were 60 Vbeta and 13 Jbeta primers. The method was immunoSEQ multiplex PCR; TCRdb's version includes in-frame clones alone and lacks a portion of them. The sample consists of 120,000 or so clones, 80% to 85% of them appearing once. V dropped 0 bases and J dropped 6 bases, with 8 bases sitting between them. The CDR3 extends over 13 amino acids. Germline CDR1 SNHLY, CDR2 FYNNEI. This record comes from a study of cytomegalovirus exposure and HLA in healthy donors. Study-level points and caveats: In a later analysis, several top co-occurrence clusters appeared linked to parvovirus B19, influenza, CMV and Epstein-Barr virus.

Sequencing was performed on PBMCs. V and J are TRBV2 and TRBJ1-2; D ambiguous. This receptor was obtained from a human donor in good health. The CDR3 reads CASSEAGRDGYTF. Here the CDR3 DNA reads TGTGCCAGCAGTGAAGCGGGCAGAGATGGCTACACCTTC.